This T cell receptor beta chain came from a study of radiotherapy plus CTLA-4 blockade in lung cancer. Study background: Around 18% of enrolled patients responded objectively, and about 30% had disease control.

Data came from immunoSEQ multiplex PCR; TCRdb stores just in-frame clones and leaves some out. Among approximately 85,000 clones listed, approximately 82% were seen once. Whole-study results and caveats: Together with interferon-beta, which increased in serum after radiation, early dynamic changes in blood T cell clones were reportedly the best predictors of response. Clones derived from tumor TCRs expanded in blood after radiotherapy plus ipilimumab.

The CDR3 runs to 17 residues. The V segment lost 1 base and the J segment 3 bases; nucleotides outside the gene matches: 5. The germline V gene has CDR1 SGHNT and CDR2 YENEEA. On this clone: What it binds is unknown.

Lung cancer patients with chemo-refractory metastatic non-small-cell disease were given focal radiation plus CTLA-4 blockade with ipilimumab. The chain is built from TRBV11-3 and TRBJ2-2; 10 bases are shared with TRBD2. The source material was peripheral blood, sampled from a patient treated with radiotherapy plus ipilimumab. The source of this sequence is a human donor with non-small cell lung cancer that progressed on radiotherapy plus ipilimumab. CDR3 loop: CASSLVLAGGYTGELFF. CDR3 nucleotide sequence: TGTGCCAGCAGCTTAGTTTTAGCGGGAGGATACACCGGGGAGCTGTTTTTT. The entire variable domain, with the rest obtained from reference TRBV11-3 and TRBJ2-2, is as follows: EAGVVQSPRYKIIEKKQPVAFWCNPISGHNTLYWYLQNLGQGPELLIRYENEEAVDDSQLPKDRFSAERLKGVDSTLKIQPAELGDSAVYLCASSLVLAGGYTGELFFGEGSRLTVL.